Included here is one TCR beta chain sequence, with context. The data are from a study of T cell changes during pregnancy in multiple sclerosis. V gave up 4 bases and J gave up 4 bases, with 14 bases separating them. Germline lookup yields CDR1 SGHNT and CDR2 YYREEE (reference sequence). The CDR3 is 14 residues long. Repertoires were generated with immunoSEQ multiplex PCR, while TCRdb's copy carries only in-frame clones and drops some. The sample shows over 60,000 clones, approximately 92% of them seen only once. This sequence originates from a female donor with multiple sclerosis, enrolled in a pregnancy study. The material was peripheral blood, obtained in the first trimester of pregnancy. The V and J genes are TRBV5-4 and TRBJ1-1; D might be TRBD1 (6 bases). The CDR3 nucleotides read TGTGCCAGCAGCCCCGGGGGGCGCGCCACTGAAGCTTTCTTT. Translating it yields CASSPGGRATEAFF. Complete variable domain (other parts from reference TRBV5-4 and TRBJ1-1): ETGVTQSPTHLIKTRGQQVTLRCSSQSGHNTVSWYQQALGQGPQFIFQYYREEENGRGNFPPRFSGLQFPNYSSELNVNALELDDSALYLCASSPGGRATEAFFGQGTRLTVV.